The 17 T cell receptor beta chains presented below share a single source sample, sequenced in a study of radiation and T cells in renal cell carcinoma. The repertoire was sequenced with immunoSEQ multiplex PCR; TCRdb's copy has only in-frame clones and lacks some. In the table there are approximately 140,000 clones, less than 90% of which are singletons. The time point is: baseline pretreatment blood. The sample's treatment: 15 Gy SBRT to primary tumor, nephrectomy 4 weeks later. The sample in question was blood, obtained from a patient whose treatment included radiotherapy and nephrectomy. The origin of the receptors is a woman between 50 and 59 years old with renal cell carcinoma.

The chain is built from TRBV30 and TRBJ1-6; 9 bases fit TRBD1. CDR3 length: 13 amino acids. Trimming removed 5 bases from V and 10 bases from J; junction bases left unmatched: 6. Germline CDR1 GTSNPN, CDR2 SVGIG (reference sequence). Here the CDR3 reads CAWRDRARSPLHF. The CDR3 nucleotides are TGTGCCTGGCGGGACAGGGCGAGATCACCCCTCCACTTT.

The chain has TRBV7-2 and TRBJ1-1; D unresolved. Trimming pared 1 base from V and 6 bases from J, leaving 18 bases between. Per germline, CDR1 SGHTA and CDR2 FQGNSA. The CDR3 is 16 amino acids. CDR3 sequence: CASSLEIYASRAEAFF. The CDR3 region has the DNA TGTGCCAGCAGCTTAGAAATCTATGCTTCTCGGGCTGAAGCTTTCTTT.

The V gene is TRBV7-2, the J gene TRBJ2-7, with D perhaps TRBD1 (5 bases). Trimming pared 11 bases from V and 4 bases from J, leaving 18 bases between. The CDR3 has 13 amino acids. Germline V gene sequence: CDR1 SGHTA, CDR2 FQGNSA. This CDR3 reads CASGRGRLYEQYF. The DNA of the CDR3 is TGTGCCTCCGGTAGGGGTAGATTATACGAGCAGTACTTC. The full variable domain, its missing parts supplied by reference TRBV7-2 and TRBJ2-7, is GAGVSQSPSNKVTEKGKDVELRCDPISGHTALYWYRQSLGQGLEFLIYFQGNSAPDKSGLPSDRFSAERTGGSVSTLTIQRTQQEDSAVYLCASGRGRLYEQYFGPGTRLTVT.

The chain links TRBV7-2 to TRBJ1-4, with D hard to call. The CDR3 length is 15 residues. The V end was cut by 1 base, the J end by 5 bases, with 11 bases between. Germline V lookup: CDR1 SGHTA, CDR2 FQGNSA. CDR3: CASSLVGPGNEKLFF. The CDR3 DNA sequence: TGTGCCAGCAGCTTAGTTGGTCCGGGCAATGAAAAACTGTTTTTT. Combining the CDR3 with reference TRBV7-2 and TRBJ1-4 gives the whole variable domain GAGVSQSPSNKVTEKGKDVELRCDPISGHTALYWYRQSLGQGLEFLIYFQGNSAPDKSGLPSDRFSAERTGGSVSTLTIQRTQQEDSAVYLCASSLVGPGNEKLFFGSGTQLSVL.

The chain recombines TRBV6-1 with TRBJ1-3; D is possibly TRBD1 (5 bases). The CDR3 is 16 residues long. Germline CDR1 reads MNHNS; CDR2 reads SASEGT. V was clipped by 1 base and J by 0 bases, with 10 bases between them. The CDR3 spells CASSEGGEHSGNTIYF. CDR3 sequence (DNA): TGTGCCAGCAGTGAAGGGGGGGAACACTCTGGAAACACCATATATTTT.

This chain joins TRBV7-2 and TRBJ1-1, with TRBD1 identical over 10 bases. Germline lookup yields CDR1 SGHTA and CDR2 FQGNSA. The CDR3 spans 14 residues. J lost 2 bases, V lost 5 bases, and 2 bases had no gene match. CDR3 protein: CASSRDRGNTEAFF. CDR3 nucleotide sequence: TGTGCCAGCAGCCGGGACAGGGGTAACACTGAAGCTTTCTTT.

This clone turned up a few times. V and J are TRBV4-2 and TRBJ2-2; weak D call: TRBD2 (5 bases). CDR3 length: 17 amino acids. Germline values: CDR1 LGHNA, CDR2 YNFKEQ. The germline V and J ends were trimmed by 0 bases and 7 bases, with 18 bases remaining between them. The CDR3 region is CASSQDLFAASGGELFF. The CDR3 DNA is TGTGCCAGCAGCCAAGATCTCTTTGCAGCGAGCGGCGGGGAGCTGTTTTTT.

The genes are TRBV5-1 and TRBJ2-5; D unresolved. In germline, CDR1 is SGHRS, CDR2 YFSETQ. V gave up 6 bases and J gave up 2 bases, with 5 bases separating them. The CDR3 consists of 11 residues. This CDR3 is CASNLQETQYF. CDR3 DNA sequence: TGCGCCAGCAACCTTCAAGAGACCCAGTACTTC.

The V call is TRBV6-5, the J call TRBJ1-2, with TRBD1 as a possible D gene (5 bases). The CDR3 runs to 14 residues. The V end was cut by 0 bases, the J end by 8 bases, with 13 bases between. CDR1 and CDR2 (germline): MNHEY, SVGAGI. The CDR3 loop is CASSYSGTEGGYTF. As DNA, the CDR3 is TGTGCCAGCAGTTACTCAGGGACCGAGGGAGGCTACACCTTC.

J is TRBJ2-1 and V is TRBV2; D unclear. CDR1 is SNHLY, CDR2 FYNNEI, per germline. This CDR3 spans 12 amino acids. Trimming cost V 5 bases and J 7 bases, with 9 bases left between them. CDR3 residues: CASSSLGNEQFF. The CDR3 DNA sequence: TGTGCCAGCAGTTCCCTAGGGAATGAGCAGTTCTTC.

The chain joins TRBV25-1 to TRBJ1-4; D not certain. There are 15 residues in the CDR3. The V and J ends lost 1 base and 5 bases respectively, with 11 bases between them. Germline CDR1 is MGHDK and CDR2 is SYGVNS. The CDR3: CASSESGRLNEKLFF. DNA for the CDR3: TGTGCCAGCAGTGAATCAGGCAGACTGAATGAAAAACTGTTTTTT. The whole variable domain, remainder taken from reference TRBV25-1 and TRBJ1-4, is EADIYQTPRYLVIGTGKKITLECSQTMGHDKMYWYQQDPGMELHLIHYSYGVNSTEKGDLSSESTVSRIRTEHFPLTLESARPSHTSQYLCASSESGRLNEKLFFGSGTQLSVL.

V usage is TRBV29-1 and J usage is TRBJ2-1, with D possibly TRBD2 on 6 matching bases. Trimming left V 7 bases short and J 0 bases short, with 16 bases between. CDR3 length: 15 residues. The germline CDR1 and CDR2 sequences are SQVTM and ANQGSEA. This CDR3 is CSARAGSSSYNEQFF. CDR3 nucleotides: TGCAGCGCCAGAGCGGGTTCGAGCTCCTACAATGAGCAGTTCTTC.

V and J are TRBV7-2 and TRBJ2-3; 12 nucleotides match TRBD2. Germline CDR1 and CDR2: SGHTA and FQGNSA. With V trimmed by 1 base and J by 2 bases, 10 bases remained unmatched. This CDR3 spans 19 amino acids. The DNA for the CDR3 is TGTGCCAGCAGCTTAGATAGGGCTAGCGGGAGGGCCTCCACAGATACGCAGTATTTT. It encodes CASSLDRASGRASTDTQYF.

The CDR3 DNA reads TGCGCCAGCCGTCGGACTAATCAAGAGACCCAGTACTTC. This sequence encodes CASRRTNQETQYF. The chain uses TRBV5-1 and TRBJ2-5; perhaps TRBD2 as D (6 bases). The CDR3 has 13 residues. Per germline, CDR1 SGHRS and CDR2 YFSETQ. Trimming took 7 bases from V and 2 from J, leaving 12 bases between them. Based on the CDR3 plus reference TRBV5-1 and TRBJ2-5, the full variable domain is KAGVTQTPRYLIKTRGQQVTLSCSPISGHRSVSWYQQTPGQGLQFLFEYFSETQRNKGNFPGRFSGRQFSNSRSEMNVSTLELGDSALYLCASRRTNQETQYFGPGTRLLVL.

This clone was detected a few times. The chain has TRBV11-1 and TRBJ2-7, with 10 bases that match TRBD1. The CDR3 is 13 residues long. Per germline, CDR1 SGHAT and CDR2 FQDESV (reference sequence). V shed 5 bases, J shed 3 bases, and the junction held 1 base outside the gene matches. The chain's CDR3 is CASSRDRGYEQYF. The CDR3 DNA reads as TGTGCCAGCAGCCGGGACAGGGGCTACGAGCAGTACTTC.

The rearrangement joins TRBV7-2 to TRBJ1-2; 11 bases are a match to TRBD1. The CDR3 is 14 residues long. CDR1 SGHTA and CDR2 FQGNSA come from the germline V gene. Losses at the gene ends were 4 bases for V and 7 bases for J; bases not matched to a gene: 5. The CDR3, as DNA: TGTGCCAGCAGCTCAGGACAGGGGGCTCTTGGCTACACCTTC. This gives the protein CASSSGQGALGYTF.

The J gene is TRBJ2-3, the V gene TRBV2; D not certain. The CDR3 is 13 amino acids. From germline, CDR1 is SNHLY and CDR2 FYNNEI. Trimming removed 6 bases from V and 4 bases from J, with 11 bases in between. As DNA, the CDR3 is TGTGCCAGCAGCCTTGGTGGGGCAGATACGCAGTATTTT. Its translation is CASSLGGADTQYF.